A single TCR beta chain is shown here with its context. The PCR had 60 Vbeta and 13 Jbeta primers. The repertoire was sequenced with immunoSEQ multiplex PCR; TCRdb's copy has only in-frame clones and lacks some. The sample yields 90,000 to 120,000 clones, roughly 82% seen once. Germline lookup yields CDR1 SQVTM and CDR2 ANQGSEA. The CDR3 has 14 amino acids. The J segment lost 1 base and the V segment lost 4 bases, leaving 0 bases of the junction unmatched. The sample comes from a study of cytomegalovirus exposure and HLA in healthy donors. The rearrangement links TRBV29-1 to TRBJ2-2; 10 bases map to TRBD1. Material: PBMCs. This TCR was sampled from a male donor in good health and CMV-seronegative. CDR3 loop: CSVGTGGNTGELFF. The CDR3 nucleotides read TGCAGCGTTGGGACAGGGGGGAACACCGGGGAGCTGTTTTTT.